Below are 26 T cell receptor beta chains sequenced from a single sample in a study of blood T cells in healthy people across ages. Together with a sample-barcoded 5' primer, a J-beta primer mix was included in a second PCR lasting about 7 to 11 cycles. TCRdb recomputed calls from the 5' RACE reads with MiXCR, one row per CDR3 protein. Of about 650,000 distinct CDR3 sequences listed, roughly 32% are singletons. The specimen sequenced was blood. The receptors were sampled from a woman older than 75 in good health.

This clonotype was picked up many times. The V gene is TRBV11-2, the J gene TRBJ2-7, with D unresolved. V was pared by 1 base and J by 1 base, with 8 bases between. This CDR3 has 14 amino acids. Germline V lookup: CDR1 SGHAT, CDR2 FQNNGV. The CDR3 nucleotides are TGTGCCAGCAGCTTAGCGACATGGTCCTACGAGCAGTACTTC. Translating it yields CASSLATWSYEQYF. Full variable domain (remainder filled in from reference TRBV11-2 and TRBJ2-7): EAGVAQSPRYKIIEKRQSVAFWCNPISGHATLYWYQQILGQGPKLLIQFQNNGVVDDSQLPKDRFSAERLKGVDSTLKIQPAKLEDSAVYLCASSLATWSYEQYFGPGTRLTVT.

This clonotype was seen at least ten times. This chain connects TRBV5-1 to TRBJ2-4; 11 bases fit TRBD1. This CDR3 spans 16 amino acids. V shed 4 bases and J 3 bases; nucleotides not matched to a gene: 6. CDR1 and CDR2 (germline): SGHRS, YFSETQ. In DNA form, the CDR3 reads TGCGCCAGCAGCAGTCCCGGGACAGGGGGCAAAAACATTCAGTACTTC. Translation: CASSSPGTGGKNIQYF.

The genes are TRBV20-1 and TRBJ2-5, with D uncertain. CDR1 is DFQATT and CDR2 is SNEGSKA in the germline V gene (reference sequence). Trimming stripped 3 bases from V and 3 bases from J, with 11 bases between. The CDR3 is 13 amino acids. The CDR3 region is CSASDTPEETQYF. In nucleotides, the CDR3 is TGCAGTGCTAGTGACACCCCCGAAGAGACCCAGTACTTC.

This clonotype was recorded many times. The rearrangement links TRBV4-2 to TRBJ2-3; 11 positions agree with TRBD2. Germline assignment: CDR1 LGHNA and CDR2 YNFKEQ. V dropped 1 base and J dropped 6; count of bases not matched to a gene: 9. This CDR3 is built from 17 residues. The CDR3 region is CASSQVASGGIEDTQYF. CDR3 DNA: TGTGCCAGCAGCCAAGTGGCTAGCGGGGGGATTGAGGATACGCAGTATTTT.

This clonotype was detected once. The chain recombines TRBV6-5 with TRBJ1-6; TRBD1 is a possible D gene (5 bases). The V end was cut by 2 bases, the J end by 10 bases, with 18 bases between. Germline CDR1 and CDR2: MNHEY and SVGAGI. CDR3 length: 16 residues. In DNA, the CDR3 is TGTGCCAGCAGTTACGAACGGAGAGGGGTTGGATCACCCCTCCACTTT. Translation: CASSYERRGVGSPLHF.

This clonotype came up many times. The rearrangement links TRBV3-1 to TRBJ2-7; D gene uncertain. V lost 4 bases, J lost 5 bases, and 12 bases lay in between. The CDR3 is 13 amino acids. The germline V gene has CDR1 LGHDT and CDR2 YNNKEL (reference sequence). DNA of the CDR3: TGTGCCAGCAGCCTGCCCCCTTCCCACGAGCAGTACTTC. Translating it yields CASSLPPSHEQYF.

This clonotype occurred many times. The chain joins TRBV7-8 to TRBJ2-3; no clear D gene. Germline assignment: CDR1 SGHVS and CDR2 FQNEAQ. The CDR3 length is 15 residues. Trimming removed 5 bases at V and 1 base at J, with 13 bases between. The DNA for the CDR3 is TGTGCCAGCAGCCCGAATACGGACCGCACAGATACGCAGTATTTT. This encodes CASSPNTDRTDTQYF.

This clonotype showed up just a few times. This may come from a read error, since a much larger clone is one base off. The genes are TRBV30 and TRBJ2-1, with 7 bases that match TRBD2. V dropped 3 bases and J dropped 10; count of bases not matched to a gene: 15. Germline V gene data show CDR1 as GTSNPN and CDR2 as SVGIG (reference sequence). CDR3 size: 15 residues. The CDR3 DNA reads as TGTGCCTGGAGCACCCACCTTGGGGGGGGGTACGAGCAGTTCTTC. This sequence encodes CAWSTHLGGGYEQFF.

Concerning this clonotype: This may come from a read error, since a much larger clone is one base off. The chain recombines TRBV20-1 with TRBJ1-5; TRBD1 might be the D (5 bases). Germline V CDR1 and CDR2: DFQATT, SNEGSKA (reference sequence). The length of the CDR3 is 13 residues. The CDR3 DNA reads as TGCAGTGCCCAGGGTTCCACCAATCAGCCCCGGCATTTT. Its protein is CSAQGSTNQPRHF.

DNA for the CDR3: TGCAGTGCTAGAGATCATCCCTACAATGAGCAGTTCTTC. Amino acid sequence: CSARDHPYNEQFF. The genes are TRBV20-1 and TRBJ2-1, with no clear D. The ends were cut back, 0 bases at V and 2 bases at J, with 5 bases in the middle. Germline assignment: CDR1 DFQATT and CDR2 SNEGSKA (reference sequence). The CDR3 covers 13 residues.

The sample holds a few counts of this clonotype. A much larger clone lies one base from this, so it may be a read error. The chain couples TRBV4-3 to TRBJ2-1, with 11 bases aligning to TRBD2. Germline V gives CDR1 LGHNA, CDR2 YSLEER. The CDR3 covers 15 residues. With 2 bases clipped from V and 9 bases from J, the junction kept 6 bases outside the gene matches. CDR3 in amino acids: CASSQLAGGRSEQFF. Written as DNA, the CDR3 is TGCGCCAGCAGCCAACTAGCGGGGGGACGCAGTGAGCAGTTCTTC.

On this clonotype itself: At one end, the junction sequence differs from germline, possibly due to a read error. The CDR3: CASSEGASLSYERYF. The CDR3 region has the DNA TGCGCCAGCAGCGAAGGAGCCTCTTTGTCCTATGAGCGGTACTTC. This chain connects TRBV5-1 to TRBJ2-7; D is unclear. Germline CDR1 reads SGHRS; CDR2 reads YFSETQ. The CDR3 length is 15 residues.

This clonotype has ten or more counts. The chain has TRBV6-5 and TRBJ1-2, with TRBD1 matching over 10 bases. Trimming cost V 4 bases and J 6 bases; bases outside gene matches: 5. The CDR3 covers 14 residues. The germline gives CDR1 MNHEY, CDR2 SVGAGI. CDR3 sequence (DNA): TGTGCCAGCAGTTGGGGACAGGGGACGGATGGCTACACCTTC. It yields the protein CASSWGQGTDGYTF.

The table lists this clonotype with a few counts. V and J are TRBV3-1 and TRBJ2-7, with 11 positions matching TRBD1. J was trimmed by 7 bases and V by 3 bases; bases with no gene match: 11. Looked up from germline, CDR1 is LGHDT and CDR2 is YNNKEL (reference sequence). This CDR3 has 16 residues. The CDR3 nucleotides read TGTGCCAGCAGCCAGACCGCCGGGACAGGGGGTAATGAGCAGTACTTC. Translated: CASSQTAGTGGNEQYF.

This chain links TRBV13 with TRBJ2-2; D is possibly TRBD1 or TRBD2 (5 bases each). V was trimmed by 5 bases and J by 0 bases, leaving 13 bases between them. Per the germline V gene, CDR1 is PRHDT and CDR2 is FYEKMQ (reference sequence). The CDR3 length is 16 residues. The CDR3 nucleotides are TGTGCCAGCAGCGTAGTGGGACCCGCGAACACCGGGGAGCTGTTTTTT. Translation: CASSVVGPANTGELFF. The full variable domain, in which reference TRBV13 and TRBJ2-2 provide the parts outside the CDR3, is AAGVIQSPRHLIKEKRETATLKCYPIPRHDTVYWYQQGPGQDPQFLISFYEKMQSDKGSIPDRFSAQQFSDYHSELNMSSLELGDSALYFCASSVVGPANTGELFFGEGSRLTVL.

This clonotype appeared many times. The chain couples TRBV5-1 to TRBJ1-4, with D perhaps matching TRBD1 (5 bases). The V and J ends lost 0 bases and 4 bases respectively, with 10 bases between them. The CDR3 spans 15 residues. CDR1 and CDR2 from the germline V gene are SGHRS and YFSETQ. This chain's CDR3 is CASSLGDRDNEKLFF. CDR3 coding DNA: TGCGCCAGCAGCTTGGGAGACAGAGATAATGAAAAACTGTTTTTT. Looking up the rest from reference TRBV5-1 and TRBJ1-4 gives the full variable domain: KAGVTQTPRYLIKTRGQQVTLSCSPISGHRSVSWYQQTPGQGLQFLFEYFSETQRNKGNFPGRFSGRQFSNSRSEMNVSTLELGDSALYLCASSLGDRDNEKLFFGSGTQLSVL.

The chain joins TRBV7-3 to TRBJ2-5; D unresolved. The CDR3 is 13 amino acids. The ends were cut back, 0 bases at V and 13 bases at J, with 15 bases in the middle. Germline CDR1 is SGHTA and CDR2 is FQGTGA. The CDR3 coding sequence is TGTGCCAGCAGCTTAACGGGTGTGGGATTCCGGTACTTC. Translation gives CASSLTGVGFRYF.

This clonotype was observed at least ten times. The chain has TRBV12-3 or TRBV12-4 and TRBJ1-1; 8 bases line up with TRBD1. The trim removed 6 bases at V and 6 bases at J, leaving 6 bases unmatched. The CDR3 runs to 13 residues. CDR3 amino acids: CASSPRTGSEAFF. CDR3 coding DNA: TGTGCCAGCAGCCCGAGGACAGGGTCTGAAGCTTTCTTT.

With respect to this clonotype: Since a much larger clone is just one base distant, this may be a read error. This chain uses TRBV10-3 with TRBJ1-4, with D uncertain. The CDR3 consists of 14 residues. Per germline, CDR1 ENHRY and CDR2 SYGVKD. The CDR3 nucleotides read TGTACCATCAGTGAACCTACTAGAGGGGAAAAACTGTTTTTT. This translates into CTISEPTRGEKLFF.

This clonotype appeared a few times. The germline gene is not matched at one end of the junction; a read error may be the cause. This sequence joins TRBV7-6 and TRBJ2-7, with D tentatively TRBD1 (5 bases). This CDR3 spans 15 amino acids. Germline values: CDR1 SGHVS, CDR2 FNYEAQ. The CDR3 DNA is TGTGCCAGCGGCTTTTATCAGGGCGAGGTTTGGGAGCAGTACTTC. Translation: CASGFYQGEVWEQYF.

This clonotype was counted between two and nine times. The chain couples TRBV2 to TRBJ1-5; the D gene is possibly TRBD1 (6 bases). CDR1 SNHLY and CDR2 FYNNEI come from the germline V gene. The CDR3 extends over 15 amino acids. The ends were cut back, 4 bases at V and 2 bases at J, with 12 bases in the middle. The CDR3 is CASSAGRGGNQPQHF. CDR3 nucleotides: TGTGCCAGCAGTGCGGGTAGGGGGGGCAATCAGCCCCAGCATTTT.

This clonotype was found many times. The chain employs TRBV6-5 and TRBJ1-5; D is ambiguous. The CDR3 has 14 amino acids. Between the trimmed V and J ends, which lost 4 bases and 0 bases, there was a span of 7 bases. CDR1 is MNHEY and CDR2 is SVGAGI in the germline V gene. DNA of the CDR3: TGTGCCAGCAGTTCCTCGGGTAGCAATCAGCCCCAGCATTTT. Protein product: CASSSSGSNQPQHF.

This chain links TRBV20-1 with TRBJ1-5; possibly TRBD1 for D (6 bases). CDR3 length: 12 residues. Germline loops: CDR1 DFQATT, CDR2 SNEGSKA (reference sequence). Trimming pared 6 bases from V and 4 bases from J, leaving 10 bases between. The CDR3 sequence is CSAQGSNQPQHF. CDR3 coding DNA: TGCAGTGCGCAGGGGTCAAATCAGCCCCAGCATTTT.

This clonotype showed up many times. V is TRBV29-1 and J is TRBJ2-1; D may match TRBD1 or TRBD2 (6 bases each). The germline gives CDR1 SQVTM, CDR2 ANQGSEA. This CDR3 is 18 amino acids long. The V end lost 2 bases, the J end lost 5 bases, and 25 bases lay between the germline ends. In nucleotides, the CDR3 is TGCAGCGTTGAACCAAAGGGGACTCGCCGGGACAAAAACAATGAGCAGTTCTTC. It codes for CSVEPKGTRRDKNNEQFF.

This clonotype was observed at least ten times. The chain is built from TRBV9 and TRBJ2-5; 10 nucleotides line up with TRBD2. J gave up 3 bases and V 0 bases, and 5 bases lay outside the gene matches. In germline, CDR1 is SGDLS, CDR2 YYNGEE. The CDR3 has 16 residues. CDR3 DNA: TGTGCCAGCAGCGTAGGACTAGCGGGCGGGAAAGAGACCCAGTACTTC. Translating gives CASSVGLAGGKETQYF.

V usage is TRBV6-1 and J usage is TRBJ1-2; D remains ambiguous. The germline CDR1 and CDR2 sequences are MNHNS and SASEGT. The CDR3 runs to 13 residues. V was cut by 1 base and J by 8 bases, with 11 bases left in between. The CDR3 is CASSEGSFVGYTF. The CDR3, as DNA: TGTGCCAGCAGTGAAGGGTCTTTTGTAGGCTACACCTTC.